One sample yielded the 28 T cell receptor beta chains listed below, sequenced in a study of blood T cell repertoires in COVID-19. The assay was immunoSEQ multiplex PCR, and TCRdb's table has in-frame clones only and misses some. The data show about 330,000 clones, with 75% to 90% seen just once and over 4.5% held by the top ten. Sequencing was done on a sample of PBMCs or T cells enriched from blood (not recorded which). All receptors derive from a man aged 25 to 40 who had recovered from COVID-19.

This clone was detected only a few times. The chain is built from TRBV7-2 and TRBJ1-5; D is undetermined. This CDR3 spans 15 amino acids. V was pared by 5 bases and J by 0 bases, with 11 bases between. Looked up from germline, CDR1 is SGHTA and CDR2 is FQGNSA. The CDR3 reads CASSLQAYSNQPQHF. CDR3 DNA sequence: TGTGCCAGCAGCCTTCAGGCCTATAGCAATCAGCCCCAGCATTTT.

The J gene is TRBJ2-7, the V gene TRBV27; D gene uncertain. The CDR3 covers 11 residues. V was pared by 6 bases and J by 3 bases, with 6 bases between. CDR1 and CDR2 (germline): MNHEY, SMNVEV (reference sequence). CDR3 in amino acids: CASSPGYEQYF. CDR3 bases: TGTGCCAGCAGCCCAGGCTACGAGCAGTACTTC.

The chain recombines TRBV3-1 (or the pseudogene TRBV3-2) with TRBJ1-1; TRBD1 matches at 11 bases. With V trimmed by 1 base and J by 0 bases, 4 bases remained unmatched. The CDR3 is 17 amino acids. The germline V gene encodes CDR1 LGHDT and CDR2 YNNKEL (reference sequence). For the CDR3, the DNA is TGTGCCAGCAGCCAAGTGCGGACAGGGGGCCTGAACACTGAAGCTTTCTTT. The encoded protein is CASSQVRTGGLNTEAFF.

This chain links TRBV10-3 with TRBJ2-7; D perhaps matches TRBD2 (6 bases). There are 13 residues in the CDR3. Germline V gene sequence: CDR1 ENHRY, CDR2 SYGVKD. Between the trimmed V and J ends, which lost 2 bases and 6 bases, there was a span of 11 bases. The DNA of the CDR3 is TGTGCCATCAGTGAGCCGACTAGAGGCGAGCAGTACTTC. It yields the protein CAISEPTRGEQYF.

The J gene is TRBJ1-4, the V gene TRBV2; D gene unclear. From germline, CDR1 is SNHLY and CDR2 FYNNEI. Trimming left V 4 bases short and J 3 bases short, with 6 bases between. The CDR3 is 13 amino acids. The CDR3 sequence is CASSGRSNEKLFF. In DNA, the CDR3 is TGTGCCAGCAGTGGGAGGTCTAATGAAAAACTGTTTTTT.

The V and J genes are TRBV6-2 or TRBV6-3 and TRBJ2-5; D may be TRBD1 (5 bases). This CDR3 spans 13 amino acids. Germline assignment: CDR1 MNHEY and CDR2 SVGEGT. V lost 2 bases and J lost 2, with 6 bases in between. As DNA, the CDR3 is TGTGCCAGCAGTTACCAGGGACAAGAGACCCAGTACTTC. Its protein is CASSYQGQETQYF.

V usage is TRBV6-5 and J usage is TRBJ1-5, with D tentatively TRBD1 (5 bases). V lost 4 bases, J lost 6 bases, and 10 bases lay in between. CDR1 MNHEY and CDR2 SVGAGI come from the germline V gene. The CDR3 extends over 13 amino acids. The CDR3 nucleotides are TGTGCCAGCAGTTTTGACAGACGTCAGCCCCAGCATTTT. Translation gives CASSFDRRQPQHF.

As regards this clone: An end of the junction differs from the germline gene, which may be a read error. The CDR3 nucleotides are TGTGCCAGCAGCTTAGATGGGGAGATATGCTTC. Encoded protein: CASSLDGEICF. V is TRBV11-2 and J is TRBJ1-2; D unclear. CDR1 is SGHAT and CDR2 is FQNNGV in the germline V gene. There are 11 residues in the CDR3.

The chain couples TRBV9 to TRBJ1-3; D uncertain. Germline assignment: CDR1 SGDLS and CDR2 YYNGEE. This CDR3 contains 14 residues. Trimming pared 4 bases from V and 3 bases from J, leaving 11 bases between. Here the CDR3 reads CASSQEGDGNTIYF. In nucleotides, the CDR3 is TGTGCCAGCAGCCAGGAGGGTGATGGAAACACCATATATTTT.

The genes are TRBV27 and TRBJ1-2; the match to TRBD1 covers 7 bases. The junction had 4 bases not matched to a gene; V was cut back by 4 bases and J by 8 bases. The CDR3 is 12 residues long. Looked up from germline, CDR1 is MNHEY and CDR2 is SMNVEV (reference sequence). The CDR3 DNA is TGTGCCAGCAGTTCGACAGGGAGCGGCTACACCTTC. Translation: CASSSTGSGYTF.

The chain couples TRBV11-2 to TRBJ2-1; TRBD1 is a possible D gene (5 bases). From germline, CDR1 is SGHAT and CDR2 FQNNGV. This CDR3 comprises 16 residues. V shed 5 bases and J shed 3 bases, with 17 bases lying between them. The CDR3 protein is CASSRRVGAHYNEQFF. The CDR3 DNA reads as TGTGCCAGCAGCCGCAGGGTTGGGGCCCACTACAATGAGCAGTTCTTC.

The V and J genes are TRBV6-5 and TRBJ2-5, with TRBD2 matching over 9 bases. Trimming at V came to 11 bases and at J to 3 bases, leaving 4 bases not matched to a gene. The germline V gene encodes CDR1 MNHEY and CDR2 SVGAGI. This CDR3 spans 12 amino acids. DNA for the CDR3: TGTGCCGGGATAGCGGGGGAAGAGACCCAGTACTTC. Translated: CAGIAGEETQYF.

This clone was detected only once. V usage is TRBV7-8 and J usage is TRBJ2-5; 7 nucleotides agree with TRBD1. Germline CDR1 and CDR2: SGHVS and FQNEAQ. V shed 5 bases, J shed 5 bases, and the junction held 8 bases outside the gene matches. The CDR3 contains 14 residues. The CDR3 nucleotides are TGTGCCAGCAGCCCACAGGGGTTGGGGGAGACCCAGTACTTC. Its protein is CASSPQGLGETQYF. The full variable domain, with the rest looked up from reference TRBV7-8 and TRBJ2-5, is GAGVSQSPRYKVAKRGQDVALRCDPISGHVSLFWYQQALGQGPEFLTYFQNEAQLDKSGLPSDRFFAERPEGSVSTLKIQRTQQEDSAVYLCASSPQGLGETQYFGPGTRLLVL.

This chain connects TRBV5-4 to TRBJ1-1; the match to TRBD1 covers 7 bases. The CDR3 is 14 amino acids. The J segment lost 0 bases and the V segment lost 6 bases, leaving 5 bases of the junction unmatched. Germline V lookup: CDR1 SGHNT, CDR2 YYREEE (reference sequence). The chain's CDR3 is CASNPDRVNTEAFF. DNA for the CDR3: TGTGCCAGCAACCCCGACAGGGTGAACACTGAAGCTTTCTTT.

This clone was recorded once. The J gene is TRBJ2-5, the V gene TRBV10-3; the match to TRBD2 covers 9 bases. This CDR3 comprises 15 residues. CDR1 and CDR2 from the germline V gene are ENHRY and SYGVKD. V shed 0 bases, J shed 5 bases, and the junction held 4 bases outside the gene matches. The CDR3 DNA sequence: TGTGCCATCAGTGAGTCGGCTAGCGGGGTTGAGACCCAGTACTTC. Protein product: CAISESASGVETQYF.

The gene calls are TRBV6-5 and TRBJ2-6; D is uncertain. This CDR3 comprises 13 residues. Between the trimmed V and J ends, which lost 6 bases and 4 bases, there was a span of 7 bases. CDR1 is MNHEY and CDR2 is SVGAGI in the germline V gene. The CDR3 sequence: CASSIGGANVLTF. The CDR3 DNA reads TGTGCCAGCAGCATTGGCGGGGCCAACGTCCTGACTTTC.

The chain joins TRBV28 to TRBJ2-7; unclear D gene. This CDR3 is 11 amino acids long. Trimming shortened V by 6 bases and J by 4 bases, and 7 bases separated the two germline ends. The V gene's germline CDR1 is MDHEN and CDR2 SYDVKM. The CDR3 here is CASRRVYEQYF. CDR3 coding DNA: TGTGCCAGCAGAAGAGTTTACGAGCAGTACTTC.

The V gene is TRBV19, the J gene TRBJ2-7; D unclear. V was pared by 7 bases and J by 2 bases, with 12 bases between. Germline CDR1 is LNHDA and CDR2 is SQIVND (reference sequence). The CDR3 length is 13 residues. The CDR3 coding sequence is TGTGCCAGTACCCCTCGGTCCACCTACGAGCAGTACTTC. Protein: CASTPRSTYEQYF.

This sequence joins TRBV10-2 and TRBJ2-3; 7 bases match TRBD2. The CDR3 length is 13 residues. The junction had 0 bases not matched to a gene; V was cut back by 4 bases and J by 2 bases. Germline V lookup: CDR1 WSHSY, CDR2 SAAADI. The CDR3 DNA is TGCGCCAGCAGTGGGGACTACACAGATACGCAGTATTTT. It translates to CASSGDYTDTQYF.

CDR3 loop: CAILLSGTGGNTIYF. Here the CDR3 DNA reads TGTGCCATCCTTTTGTCCGGGACAGGGGGAAACACCATATATTTT. The chain links TRBV10-3 to TRBJ1-3; the match to TRBD1 covers 9 bases. Germline V gene data show CDR1 as ENHRY and CDR2 as SYGVKD. Trimming removed 8 bases from V and 4 bases from J; junction bases left unmatched: 9. The CDR3 covers 15 residues.

The V call is TRBV10-3, the J call TRBJ2-7; 7 nucleotides align to TRBD1. Losses at the gene ends were 4 bases for V and 0 bases for J; bases not matched to a gene: 3. The germline CDR1 and CDR2 sequences are ENHRY and SYGVKD. CDR3 length: 14 residues. The CDR3: CAISGRDSSYEQYF. As DNA, the CDR3 is TGTGCCATCAGTGGCCGGGACAGCTCCTACGAGCAGTACTTC.

The DNA of the CDR3 is TGTGCCAGCAGCCACGGAGGCGGGGATGAGCAGTTCTTC. Its protein product is CASSHGGGDEQFF. V and J are TRBV11-3 and TRBJ2-1; the D gene is possibly TRBD2 (6 bases). The V and J ends lost 5 bases and 8 bases respectively, with 13 bases between them. The CDR3 runs 13 residues. The germline CDR1 and CDR2 sequences are SGHNT and YENEEA.

The rearrangement links TRBV15 to TRBJ1-2; a weak D match, TRBD1 (6 bases). The CDR3 has 16 residues. Trimming cost V 0 bases and J 6 bases, with 17 bases left between them. Germline CDR1 is LNHNV and CDR2 is YYDKDF (reference sequence). The CDR3 reads CATSREGAGGSDGYTF. In nucleotides, the CDR3 is TGTGCCACCAGCAGAGAGGGCGCTGGGGGCTCGGATGGCTACACCTTC.

The CDR3 loop reads CASSQPLGRGTEAFF. Here the CDR3 DNA reads TGTGCCAGCAGCCAACCTCTGGGCAGGGGCACTGAAGCTTTCTTT. The V gene is TRBV3-1 (or the pseudogene TRBV3-2), the J gene TRBJ1-1, with D perhaps TRBD1 (6 bases). The CDR3 consists of 15 residues. The V and J ends lost 2 bases and 4 bases respectively, with 14 bases between them. Germline CDR1 and CDR2: LGHDT and YNNKEL (reference sequence).

The chain carries TRBV23-1 and TRBJ1-4; TRBD1 might be the D (6 bases). TRBV23-1 is noted as an ORF with a role that remains uncertain. V was shortened by 4 bases and J by 2 bases, with 14 bases between the two germline ends. This CDR3 has 16 amino acids. CDR3 bases: TGCGCCAGCAGTCGGGTTCCACAGGGTACTAATGAAAAACTGTTTTTT. Translation: CASSRVPQGTNEKLFF.

The chain employs TRBV2 and TRBJ1-2, with TRBD1 identical over 7 bases. The V segment lost 4 bases and the J segment 7 bases; nucleotides outside the gene matches: 6. The CDR3 length is 13 residues. Germline CDR1 SNHLY, CDR2 FYNNEI. In DNA, the CDR3 is TGTGCCAGCAGTGTGGAGGGGGCGCGTGGCTACACCTTC. Translating gives CASSVEGARGYTF.

This clone was seen once. The V call is TRBV9, the J call TRBJ1-2; 8 bases fit TRBD1. CDR1 is SGDLS and CDR2 is YYNGEE in the germline V gene. The CDR3 sequence is 15 residues long. The ends lost 0 bases at V and 6 bases at J; junction bases unmatched: 7. For the CDR3, the DNA is TGTGCCAGCAGCGTAGGTACAGGGGGATTGGATGGCTACACCTTC. It specifies CASSVGTGGLDGYTF.

The chain links TRBV5-4 to TRBJ1-2, with TRBD1 identical over 7 bases. CDR1 is SGHNT and CDR2 is YYREEE in the germline V gene (reference sequence). There are 14 residues in the CDR3. V trimming: 5 bases; J trimming: 8 bases; junction bases outside the gene matches: 12. The DNA of the CDR3 is TGTGCCAGCAGGTATGAGGACAGGTCTTCGGGCTACACCTTC. Its protein is CASRYEDRSSGYTF.